This TCR beta chain comes out of a study of blood T cell repertoires in COVID-19. V was shortened by 4 bases and J by 0 bases, with 7 bases between the two germline ends. The germline CDR1 and CDR2 sequences are GTSNPN and SVGIG (reference sequence). The CDR3 loop spans 13 amino acids. Data came from immunoSEQ multiplex PCR; TCRdb stores just in-frame clones and leaves some out. The data show fewer than 400,000 clones, around 84% seen once. This clone is a singleton in its sample. The V and J genes are TRBV30 and TRBJ2-1; D call uncertain. The sequencing sample was made of peripheral blood. The TCR was taken from a human donor in a cohort sampled during active COVID-19. The CDR3 spells CAWIIPSYNEQFF. The CDR3 DNA reads TGTGCCTGGATAATCCCCTCCTACAATGAGCAGTTCTTC. Full variable domain (remainder filled in from reference TRBV30 and TRBJ2-1): SQTIHQWPATLVQPVGSPLSLECTVEGTSNPNLYWYRQAAGRGLQLLFYSVGIGQISSEVPQNLSASRPQDRQFILSSKKLLLSDSGFYLCAWIIPSYNEQFFGPGTRLTVL.